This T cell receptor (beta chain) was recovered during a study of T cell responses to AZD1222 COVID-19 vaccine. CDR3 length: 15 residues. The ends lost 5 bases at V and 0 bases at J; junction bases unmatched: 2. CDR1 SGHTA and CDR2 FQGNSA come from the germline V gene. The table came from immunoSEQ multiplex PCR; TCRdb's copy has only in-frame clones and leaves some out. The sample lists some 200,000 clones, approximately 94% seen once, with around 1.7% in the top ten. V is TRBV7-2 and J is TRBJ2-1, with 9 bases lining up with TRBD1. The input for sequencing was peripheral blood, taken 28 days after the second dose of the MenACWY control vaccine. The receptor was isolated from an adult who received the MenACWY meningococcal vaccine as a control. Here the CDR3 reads CASSMDRGSYNEQFF. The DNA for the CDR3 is TGTGCCAGCAGCATGGACAGGGGCTCCTACAATGAGCAGTTCTTC.